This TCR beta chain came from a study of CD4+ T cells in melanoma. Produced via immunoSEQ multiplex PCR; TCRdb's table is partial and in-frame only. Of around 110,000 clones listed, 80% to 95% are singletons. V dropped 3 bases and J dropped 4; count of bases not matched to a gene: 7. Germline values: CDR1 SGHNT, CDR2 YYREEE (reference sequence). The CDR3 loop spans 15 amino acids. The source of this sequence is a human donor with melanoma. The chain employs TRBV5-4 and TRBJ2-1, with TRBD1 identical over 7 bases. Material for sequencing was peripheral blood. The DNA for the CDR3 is TGTGCCAGCAGCTGGGGGACAGACCTGTACAATGAGCAGTTCTTC. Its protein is CASSWGTDLYNEQFF.